The source of this T cell receptor beta chain is a study of neurological immune-mediated disorders. The cell input for sorted libraries was about 960,000, and those cells were CD4+ or CD8+ T cells. TCRdb called the 5' RACE reads again in MiXCR, with one record for every CDR3 protein. Of about 21,000 distinct CDR3 sequences in the sample, over 5% were seen once. General study points: Whereas HTLV-1-associated myelopathy showed the most TCR clonal expansion, multiple sclerosis showed the least, with levels below those of healthy controls.

Between the trimmed V and J ends, which lost 2 bases and 8 bases, there was a span of 24 bases. This CDR3 has 17 residues. In germline, CDR1 is SGHDN, CDR2 FVKESK. This clonotype appeared many times. What it recognizes is unknown. The V and J genes are TRBV14 and TRBJ1-2; D gene ambiguous. The sequence derives from a man aged 18 to 29 in good health. The specimen was CD8+ T cells from blood. This chain's CDR3 is CASSQLSTPSYLGGYTF. The CDR3 nucleotides are TGTGCCAGCAGCCAACTCTCCACCCCCTCTTACCTTGGGGGCTACACCTTC.